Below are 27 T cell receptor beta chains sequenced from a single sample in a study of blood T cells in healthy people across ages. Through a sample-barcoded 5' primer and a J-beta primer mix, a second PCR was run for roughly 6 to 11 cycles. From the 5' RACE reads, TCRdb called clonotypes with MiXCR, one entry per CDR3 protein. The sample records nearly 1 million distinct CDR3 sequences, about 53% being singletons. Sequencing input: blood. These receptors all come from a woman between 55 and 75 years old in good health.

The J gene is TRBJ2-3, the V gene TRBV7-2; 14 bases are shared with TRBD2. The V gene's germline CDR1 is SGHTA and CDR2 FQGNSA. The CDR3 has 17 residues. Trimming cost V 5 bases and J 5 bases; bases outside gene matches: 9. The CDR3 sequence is CASSRGATSGRGDTQYF. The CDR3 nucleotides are TGTGCCAGCAGCCGTGGAGCGACTAGCGGGAGGGGAGATACGCAGTATTTT. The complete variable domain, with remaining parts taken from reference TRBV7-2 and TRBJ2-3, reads GAGVSQSPSNKVTEKGKDVELRCDPISGHTALYWYRQSLGQGLEFLIYFQGNSAPDKSGLPSDRFSAERTGGSVSTLTIQRTQQEDSAVYLCASSRGATSGRGDTQYFGPGTRLTVL.

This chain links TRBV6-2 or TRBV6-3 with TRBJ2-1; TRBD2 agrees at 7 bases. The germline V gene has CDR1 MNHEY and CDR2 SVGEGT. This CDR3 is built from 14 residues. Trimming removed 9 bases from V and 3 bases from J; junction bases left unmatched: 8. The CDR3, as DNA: TGTGCCAGTAATGGGGGGGGGTTCTACAATGAGCAGTTCTTC. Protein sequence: CASNGGGFYNEQFF.

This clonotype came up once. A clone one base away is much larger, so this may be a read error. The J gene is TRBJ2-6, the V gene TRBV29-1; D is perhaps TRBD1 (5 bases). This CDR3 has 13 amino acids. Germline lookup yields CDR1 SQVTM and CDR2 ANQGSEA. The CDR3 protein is CSVESAGADVLTF. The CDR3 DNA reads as TGCAGCGTTGAAAGCGCTGGGGCCGACGTCCTGACTTTC. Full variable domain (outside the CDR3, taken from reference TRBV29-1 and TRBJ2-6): SAVISQKPSRDICQRGTSLTIQCQVDSQVTMMFWYRQQPGQSLTLIATANQGSEATYESGFVIDKFPISRPNLTFSTLTVSNMSPEDSSIYLCSVESAGADVLTFGAGSRLTVL.

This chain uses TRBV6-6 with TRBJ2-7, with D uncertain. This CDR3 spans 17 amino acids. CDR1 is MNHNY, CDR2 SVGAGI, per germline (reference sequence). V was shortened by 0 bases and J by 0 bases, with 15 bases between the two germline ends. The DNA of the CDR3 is TGTGCCAGCAGTTACTCAGGTAGCCGGCTAGACTCCTACGAGCAGTACTTC. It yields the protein CASSYSGSRLDSYEQYF.

The CDR3 coding sequence is TGTGCCAGCAGCTTAACTGGGATAGCGGGAGGGCCGCTCGAGCAGTACTTC. Translating gives CASSLTGIAGGPLEQYF. The genes are TRBV7-3 and TRBJ2-7, with TRBD2 matching 11 bases. CDR1 is SGHTA, CDR2 FQGTGA, per germline. The CDR3 is 17 amino acids. V shed 0 bases and J 6 bases; nucleotides not matched to a gene: 10.

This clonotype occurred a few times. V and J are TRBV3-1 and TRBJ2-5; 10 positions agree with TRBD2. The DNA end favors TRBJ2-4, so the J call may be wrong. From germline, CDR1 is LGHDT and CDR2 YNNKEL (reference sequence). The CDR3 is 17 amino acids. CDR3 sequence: CASSQDPLAGYENIQYF. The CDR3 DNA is TGTGCCAGCAGCCAAGATCCACTAGCGGGGTATGAAAACATTCAGTACTTC.

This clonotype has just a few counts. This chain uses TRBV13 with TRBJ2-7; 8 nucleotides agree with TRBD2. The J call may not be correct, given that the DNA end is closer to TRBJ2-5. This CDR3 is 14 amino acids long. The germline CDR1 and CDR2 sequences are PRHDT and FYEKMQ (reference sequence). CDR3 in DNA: TGTGCCAGCAGCCGTAGCGGGATCCCAGAGACCCAGTACTTC. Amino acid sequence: CASSRSGIPETQYF.

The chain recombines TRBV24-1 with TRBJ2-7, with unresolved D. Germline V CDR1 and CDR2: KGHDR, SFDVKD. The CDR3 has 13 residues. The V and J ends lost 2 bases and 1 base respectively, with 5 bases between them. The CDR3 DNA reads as TGTGCCACCAGTGATTCTCTTTCCTACGAGCAGTACTTC. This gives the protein CATSDSLSYEQYF.

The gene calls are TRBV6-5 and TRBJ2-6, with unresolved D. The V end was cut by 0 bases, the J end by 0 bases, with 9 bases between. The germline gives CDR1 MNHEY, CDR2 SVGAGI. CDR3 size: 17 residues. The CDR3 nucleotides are TGTGCCAGCAGTTACTCGATCCAGATCTCTGGGGCCAACGTCCTGACTTTC. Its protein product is CASSYSIQISGANVLTF.

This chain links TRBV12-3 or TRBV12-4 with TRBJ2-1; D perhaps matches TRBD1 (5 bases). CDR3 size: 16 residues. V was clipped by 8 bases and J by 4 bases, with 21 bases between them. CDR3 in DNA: TGTGCCAGCCAAGGGGCCCTAGAAAAGATATACAATGAGCAGTTCTTC. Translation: CASQGALEKIYNEQFF.

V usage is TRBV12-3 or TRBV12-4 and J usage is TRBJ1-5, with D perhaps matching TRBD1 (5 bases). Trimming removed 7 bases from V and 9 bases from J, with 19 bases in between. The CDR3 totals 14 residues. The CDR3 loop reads CASTQGPERRPQHF. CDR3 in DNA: TGTGCCAGCACTCAGGGACCCGAGCGTCGGCCCCAGCATTTT.

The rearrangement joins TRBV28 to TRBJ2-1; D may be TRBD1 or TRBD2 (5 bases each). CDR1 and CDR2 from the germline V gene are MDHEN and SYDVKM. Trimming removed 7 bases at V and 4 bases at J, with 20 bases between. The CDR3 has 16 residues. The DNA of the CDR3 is TGTGCCAGCATAACTGGGTCCCTAGCAGGGTACAATGAGCAGTTCTTC. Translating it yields CASITGSLAGYNEQFF.

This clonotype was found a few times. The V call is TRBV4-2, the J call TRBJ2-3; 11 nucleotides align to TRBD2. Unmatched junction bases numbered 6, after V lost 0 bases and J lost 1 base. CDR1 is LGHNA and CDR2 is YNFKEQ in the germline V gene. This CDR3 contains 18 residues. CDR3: CASSQETGTSGRTDTQYF. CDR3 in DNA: TGTGCCAGCAGCCAAGAAACGGGGACTAGCGGTCGCACAGATACGCAGTATTTT.

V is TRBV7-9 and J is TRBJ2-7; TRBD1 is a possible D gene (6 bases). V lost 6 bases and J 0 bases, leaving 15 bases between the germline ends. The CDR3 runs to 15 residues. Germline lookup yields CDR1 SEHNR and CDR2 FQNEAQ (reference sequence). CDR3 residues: CASSPGQGYSYEQYF. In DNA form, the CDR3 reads TGTGCCAGCAGTCCGGGGCAGGGGTACTCCTACGAGCAGTACTTC.

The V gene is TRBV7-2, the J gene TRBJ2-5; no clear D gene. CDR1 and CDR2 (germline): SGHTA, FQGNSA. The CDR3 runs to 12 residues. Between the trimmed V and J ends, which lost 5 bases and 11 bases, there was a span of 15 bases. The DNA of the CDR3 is TGTGCCAGCAGCATCACGAGTGTGGAGCAGTACTTC. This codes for CASSITSVEQYF.

The CDR3 sequence is CASSSPGQPRRQFF. For the CDR3, the DNA is TGTGCCAGCAGCTCCCCGGGCCAACCGCGCAGGCAGTTCTTC. The chain carries TRBV7-9 and TRBJ2-1; no firm D call. V was pared by 4 bases and J by 12 bases, with 19 bases between. Germline V gene data show CDR1 as SEHNR and CDR2 as FQNEAQ (reference sequence). The CDR3 is made up of 14 amino acids.

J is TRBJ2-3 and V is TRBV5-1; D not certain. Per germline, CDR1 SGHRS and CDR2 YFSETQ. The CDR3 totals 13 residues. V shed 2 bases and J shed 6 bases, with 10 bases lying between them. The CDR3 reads CASSFATRDTQYF. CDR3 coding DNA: TGCGCCAGCAGCTTCGCTACGCGGGATACGCAGTATTTT.

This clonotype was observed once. The CDR3 coding sequence is TGTGCCAGCAGCTTCCGCAGGTCCTACGAGCAGTACTTC. Translating it yields CASSFRRSYEQYF. The V gene is TRBV7-6, the J gene TRBJ2-7; no reliable D call. The ends were cut back, 3 bases at V and 1 base at J, with 7 bases in the middle. Germline lookup yields CDR1 SGHVS and CDR2 FNYEAQ. The CDR3 has 13 amino acids.

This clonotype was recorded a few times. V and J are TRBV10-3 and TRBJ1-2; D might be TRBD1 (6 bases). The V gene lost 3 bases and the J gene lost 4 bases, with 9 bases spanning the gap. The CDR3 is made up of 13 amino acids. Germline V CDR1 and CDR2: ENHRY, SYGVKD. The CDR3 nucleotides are TGTGCCATCAGTGACCCCAGGGGCTATGGCTACACCTTC. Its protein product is CAISDPRGYGYTF.

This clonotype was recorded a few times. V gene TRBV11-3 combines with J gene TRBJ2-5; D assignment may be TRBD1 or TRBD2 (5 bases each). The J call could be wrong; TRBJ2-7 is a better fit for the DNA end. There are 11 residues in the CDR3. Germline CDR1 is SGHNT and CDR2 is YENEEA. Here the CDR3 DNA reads TGTGCCAGCAGCCGGGACGGCGAGCAGTACTTC. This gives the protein CASSRDGEQYF.

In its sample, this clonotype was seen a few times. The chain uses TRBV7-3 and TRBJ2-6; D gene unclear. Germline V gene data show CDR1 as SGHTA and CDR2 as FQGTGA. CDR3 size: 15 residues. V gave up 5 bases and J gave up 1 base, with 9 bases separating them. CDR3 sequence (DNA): TGTGCCAGCAGCCGCCAATCATCTGGGGCCAACGTCCTGACTTTC. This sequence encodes CASSRQSSGANVLTF.

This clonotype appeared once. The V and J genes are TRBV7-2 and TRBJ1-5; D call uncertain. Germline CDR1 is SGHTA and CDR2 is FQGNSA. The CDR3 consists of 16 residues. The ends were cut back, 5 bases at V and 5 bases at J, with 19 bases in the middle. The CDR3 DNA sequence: TGTGCCAGCAGCCATGATGCTGGACGCTATTATCAGCCCCAGCATTTT. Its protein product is CASSHDAGRYYQPQHF.

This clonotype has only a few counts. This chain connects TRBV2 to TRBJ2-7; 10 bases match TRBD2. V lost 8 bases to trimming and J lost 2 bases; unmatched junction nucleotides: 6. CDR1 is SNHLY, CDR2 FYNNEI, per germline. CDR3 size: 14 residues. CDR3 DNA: TGTGCCAGCGGAGGACTAGCGGAAGCCTACGAGCAGTACTTC. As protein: CASGGLAEAYEQYF.

CDR3 coding DNA: TGTGCCATCAGTGATCGGGATGAGCAGTTCTTC. Its protein product is CAISDRDEQFF. The chain links TRBV10-3 to TRBJ2-1; D is unresolved. CDR1 and CDR2 from the germline V gene are ENHRY and SYGVKD. The CDR3 extends over 11 amino acids. V was pared by 3 bases and J by 8 bases, with 5 bases between.

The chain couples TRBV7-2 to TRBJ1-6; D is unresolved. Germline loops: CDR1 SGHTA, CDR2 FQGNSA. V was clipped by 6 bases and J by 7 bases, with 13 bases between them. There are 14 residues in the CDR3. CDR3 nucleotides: TGTGCCAGCAGTACAGATTCACGAAATTCACCCCTCCACTTT. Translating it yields CASSTDSRNSPLHF.

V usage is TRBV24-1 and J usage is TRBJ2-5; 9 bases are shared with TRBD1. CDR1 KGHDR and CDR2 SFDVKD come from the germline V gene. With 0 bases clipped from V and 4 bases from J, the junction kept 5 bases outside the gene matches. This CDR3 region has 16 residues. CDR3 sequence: CATSDLGTGRRETQYF. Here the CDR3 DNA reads TGTGCCACCAGTGATTTGGGGACAGGGAGGAGAGAGACCCAGTACTTC.

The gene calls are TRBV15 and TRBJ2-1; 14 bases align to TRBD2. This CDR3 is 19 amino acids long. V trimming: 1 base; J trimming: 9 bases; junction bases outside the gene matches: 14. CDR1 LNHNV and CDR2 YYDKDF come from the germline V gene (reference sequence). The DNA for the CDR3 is TGTGCCACCAGCAGAGTATCCCGAGGACTAGCGGGAGGCCAGGGTGAGCAGTTCTTC. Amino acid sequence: CATSRVSRGLAGGQGEQFF.